One and the same sample provided the 10 T cell receptor beta chains below, sequenced in a study of identical twins. In TCRdb, the 5' RACE reads were re-called with MiXCR into one record per CDR3 protein. The data contain some 500,000 distinct CDR3 sequences, more than 9% of them seen just once; the ten biggest clones take up under 3%. These sequences were also reported in another study, on yellow fever vaccine responses in identical twins.

The sample comprised PBMCs. These receptors originate from a woman younger than 30 in good health.

This clonotype showed up many times. The chain employs TRBV3-1 and TRBJ2-1, with D possibly TRBD1 on 7 matching bases. Germline V gene lookup returns CDR1 LGHDT and CDR2 YNNKEL (reference sequence). V was cut by 9 bases and J by 8 bases, with 26 bases left in between. CDR3 length equals 16 residues. In DNA form, the CDR3 reads TGTGCCAGTGGATTACAAACAGGGGAGGAAGGGGATGAGCAGTTCTTC. Translating gives CASGLQTGEEGDEQFF.

The V gene is TRBV7-8, the J gene TRBJ2-3; D is ambiguous. Trimming pared 5 bases from V and 6 bases from J, leaving 12 bases between. Germline CDR1 and CDR2: SGHVS and FQNEAQ. The CDR3 totals 13 residues. CDR3 in amino acids: CASSPTAEDTQYF. The CDR3 DNA is TGTGCCAGCAGCCCCACTGCGGAGGATACGCAGTATTTT. The whole variable domain, remainder taken from reference TRBV7-8 and TRBJ2-3, is GAGVSQSPRYKVAKRGQDVALRCDPISGHVSLFWYQQALGQGPEFLTYFQNEAQLDKSGLPSDRFFAERPEGSVSTLKIQRTQQEDSAVYLCASSPTAEDTQYFGPGTRLTVL.

Many counts were recorded for this clonotype. V and J are TRBV4-3 and TRBJ1-1, with a tentative D call TRBD1 (5 bases). The CDR3 runs to 13 residues. Germline CDR1 LGHNA, CDR2 YSLEER. The V end lost 5 bases, the J end lost 4 bases, and 11 bases lay between the germline ends. The CDR3 region has the DNA TGCGCCAGCAGCTCCCAGGGTTTCACTGAAGCTTTCTTT. This encodes CASSSQGFTEAFF.

A few counts support this clonotype. V is TRBV6-5 and J is TRBJ2-7; possible D gene TRBD1, 6 bases. The length of the CDR3 is 15 residues. V was pared by 4 bases and J by 2 bases, with 15 bases between. Germline CDR1 is MNHEY and CDR2 is SVGAGI. CDR3 DNA: TGTGCCAGCAGTTTCACGCCGGGACAACCCTACGAGCAGTACTTC. This codes for CASSFTPGQPYEQYF.

The CDR3 spells CSAPWTRDTGELFF. The CDR3 DNA reads TGCAGTGCTCCTTGGACTAGAGACACCGGGGAGCTGTTTTTT. The chain is built from TRBV20-1 and TRBJ2-2; 7 bases are shared with TRBD2. The germline CDR1 and CDR2 sequences are DFQATT and SNEGSKA (reference sequence). With 5 bases clipped from V and 3 bases from J, the junction kept 6 bases outside the gene matches. This CDR3 comprises 14 residues.

This clonotype was seen ten or more times. The chain links TRBV29-1 to TRBJ2-1; D tentatively fits TRBD1 or TRBD2 (5 bases each). CDR1 and CDR2 from the germline V gene are SQVTM and ANQGSEA. The V and J ends lost 4 bases and 9 bases respectively, with 16 bases between them. This CDR3 region has 13 residues. CDR3 bases: TGCAGCGTTGCCCGGGACCGGTGGAGTGAGCAGTTCTTC. This gives the protein CSVARDRWSEQFF.

At least ten counts were recorded for this clonotype. CDR3 residues: CASSLVFGITEAFF. The CDR3 coding sequence is TGTGCCAGCAGCTTAGTCTTCGGAATCACTGAAGCTTTCTTT. The rearrangement joins TRBV7-9 to TRBJ1-1; no clear D. This CDR3 spans 14 amino acids. V lost 1 base, J lost 4 bases, and 10 bases lay in between. Germline assignment: CDR1 SEHNR and CDR2 FQNEAQ (reference sequence).

The gene calls are TRBV7-9 and TRBJ2-6, with 9 bases matching TRBD1. Germline V CDR1 and CDR2: SEHNR, FQNEAQ (reference sequence). The CDR3 spans 17 residues. J was trimmed by 6 bases and V by 5 bases; bases with no gene match: 11. Here the CDR3 DNA reads TGTGCCAGCAGCCTCACCCCGGGACAGGGTGAGGCCAACGTCCTGACTTTC. Amino acids: CASSLTPGQGEANVLTF. The full variable domain, completed using reference TRBV7-9 and TRBJ2-6, is DTGVSQNPRHKITKRGQNVTFRCDPISEHNRLYWYRQTLGQGPEFLTYFQNEAQLEKSRLLSDRFSAERPKGSFSTLEIQRTEQGDSAMYLCASSLTPGQGEANVLTFGAGSRLTVL.

The CDR3 reads CASSPGTQTFYEQYF. The CDR3 DNA sequence: TGTGCCAGCAGCCCCGGGACTCAAACCTTCTACGAGCAGTACTTC. V gene TRBV28 combines with J gene TRBJ2-7, with TRBD2 as a possible D gene (6 bases). V was cut by 6 bases and J by 3 bases, with 18 bases left in between. Germline CDR1 MDHEN, CDR2 SYDVKM. CDR3 length equals 15 residues.

The sample holds a few counts of this clonotype. CDR3 protein: CASSLSFEGEQYF. The CDR3 region has the DNA TGTGCCAGCAGTTTATCTTTTGAAGGGGAGCAGTACTTC. The J gene is TRBJ2-7, the V gene TRBV28; D remains ambiguous. From germline, CDR1 is MDHEN and CDR2 SYDVKM. CDR3 size: 13 residues. The ends were cut back, 1 base at V and 7 bases at J, with 11 bases in the middle.